This TCR beta chain was documented in a study of cytomegalovirus exposure and HLA in healthy donors. The CDR3 has 15 residues. Trimming cost V 4 bases and J 3 bases, with 14 bases left between them. Looked up from germline, CDR1 is SGDLS and CDR2 is YYNGEE. On this clone: Its antigen is not known.

The study ran its PCR with 60 Vbeta and 13 Jbeta primers. Per the original methods: As a later analysis found, there were tens of millions of unique TCR beta chains, of which some 9.9 million were shared. The protocol was immunoSEQ multiplex PCR, while the TCRdb copy is restricted to in-frame clones and leaves out a portion. For V, J and clone size, that table is used; D and trimming come from the DNA. The sample lists over 150,000 clones, about 73% occurring once. General study results and limits: A later analysis found most CMV-associated TCR beta chains apparently HLA-restricted. With high specificity and sensitivity, the classifier reportedly diagnosed cytomegalovirus status. The likely explanation for a cluster of highly shared sequence variants was sequencing artifact.

V and J are TRBV9 and TRBJ1-3; D ambiguous. The sample comprised PBMCs. The origin of this receptor is a woman aged 45-65 years in good health and CMV-seropositive. DNA for the CDR3: TGTGCCAGCAGCCCCCGTTCCGGGTTTGGAAACACCATATATTTT. The encoded protein is CASSPRSGFGNTIYF.